This T cell receptor (beta chain) was sequenced during a study of neurological immune-mediated disorders. A single run covered 15-18 subjects with over 190 million TCR-beta sequences. TCRdb ran MiXCR on the 5' RACE reads and lists one entry per CDR3 protein. The sample yields about 44,000 distinct CDR3 sequences, approximately 21% seen once. V shed 6 bases and J shed 7 bases, with 18 bases lying between them. Germline V gene lookup returns CDR1 MDHEN and CDR2 SYDVKM. This CDR3 comprises 14 residues. Regarding time point: technical triplicate 3. General study points: HTLV-1-associated myelopathy showed the most TCR clonal expansion; multiple sclerosis the least, below healthy controls. No expanded-clone CDR3 amino acid sequence recurred across subjects, suggesting private TCR-beta repertoires.

The table lists this clonotype with many counts. Its specificity is not known. The sequence came from a man in his 60s with HTLV-1-associated myelopathy (HAM/TSP). Input material: PBMCs. This rearrangement joins TRBV28 to TRBJ1-2; maybe TRBD1 (5 bases). The CDR3 region has the DNA TGTGCCAGCAGCCTGGGAGGAGGGGTGGGTGGCTACACCTTC. This sequence encodes CASSLGGGVGGYTF.